This TCR beta chain was captured by sequencing in a study of blood T cell repertoires in COVID-19. TCRdb's table, derived via immunoSEQ multiplex PCR, lists solely in-frame clones and lacks some. This table holds 250,000 to 350,000 clones, roughly 83% found once. V lost 6 bases, J lost 9 bases, and 15 bases lay in between. Germline CDR1 reads ENHRY; CDR2 reads SYGVKD. The CDR3 is 13 amino acids. The chain carries TRBV10-3 and TRBJ2-1; weak D call: TRBD1 (6 bases). The sequenced sample consisted of peripheral blood. The clonotype was recovered from a human donor with COVID-19, enrolled during active disease. The donor label of this sample is uncertain. In DNA, the CDR3 is TGTGCCATCAGACAAACAGGGATGGGTGAGCAGTTCTTC. Translation gives CAIRQTGMGEQFF.